Sequencing of this T cell receptor (beta chain) was carried out in a study of cytomegalovirus exposure and HLA in healthy donors. Everyone who donated was a healthy bone marrow donor. Findings and caveats of the study: The number of N-insertions in an Asian-associated ancestry cluster was reportedly below the roughly 700-donor mean in a later analysis. While the bulk of TCR sequences proved rare, some public TCRs turned up in many donors. Data from an earlier analysis indicated that most TCR beta V segments were productive either about 87% or about 30% of the time.

PCR amplification relied on 60 Vbeta primers (plus 13 Jbeta primers). Libraries were prepared by immunoSEQ multiplex PCR; TCRdb keeps only in-frame clonotypes and omits some of them. The sample includes about 53,000 clones. Trimming cost V 0 bases and J 3 bases, with 16 bases left between them. The CDR3 extends over 16 amino acids. The germline V gene encodes CDR1 SGHNT and CDR2 YYREEE (reference sequence). Comment on this clone: Its target is not known.

This clonotype was obtained from a woman aged 18-30 years in good health and CMV-seronegative. The genes are TRBV5-4 and TRBJ2-7; no clear D gene. Material for sequencing was PBMCs. CDR3 DNA sequence: TGTGCCAGCAGCTTGGGGTTGCGAGCGAGTGACTACGAGCAGTACTTC. Encoded protein: CASSLGLRASDYEQYF.